The 14 T cell receptor beta chains presented below share a single source sample, sequenced in a study of cytomegalovirus exposure and HLA in healthy donors. The PCR employed 60 Vbeta primers together with 13 Jbeta primers. Measured with immunoSEQ multiplex PCR; TCRdb has only the in-frame clones, and not every one. In the table there are 150,000 to 200,000 clones, under 85% of which are singletons. Sequencing was performed on PBMCs. The receptor source for this set is a human donor in good health.

This clone was observed once. Other DNA sequences in this sample translate to the same CDR3. The chain combines TRBV19 with TRBJ2-7; unclear D gene. The CDR3 length is 14 residues. In germline, CDR1 is LNHDA, CDR2 SQIVND (reference sequence). The V and J ends lost 1 base and 3 bases respectively, with 10 bases between them. CDR3 sequence reads: CASSIGGQSYEQYF. DNA for the CDR3: TGTGCCAGTAGTATAGGTGGGCAGAGCTACGAGCAGTACTTC.

The CDR3 DNA reads as TGTGCCAGCAGCTCGCGGCTACTAGCGAGAAATGAGCAGTTCTTC. Translating it yields CASSSRLLARNEQFF. The chain carries TRBV7-2 and TRBJ2-1; 7 nucleotides align to TRBD2. This CDR3 has 15 amino acids. V shed 4 bases, J shed 7 bases, and the junction held 10 bases outside the gene matches. The germline V gene encodes CDR1 SGHTA and CDR2 FQGNSA.

The V and J genes are TRBV7-8 and TRBJ2-7, with 11 bases lining up with TRBD1. The length of the CDR3 is 17 residues. Trimming cost V 1 base and J 7 bases; bases outside gene matches: 12. CDR1 is SGHVS, CDR2 FQNEAQ, per germline. The CDR3 DNA is TGTGCCAGCAGCTTAGTCTCGCGGACAGGGGGCAACGGTGAGCAGTACTTC. Translation: CASSLVSRTGGNGEQYF.

CDR3 residues: CASSFGTGQHGYTF. The CDR3, as DNA: TGTGCCAGCAGCTTTGGTACAGGACAACATGGCTACACCTTC. The gene calls are TRBV7-9 and TRBJ1-2; the D gene is possibly TRBD1 (5 bases). The CDR3 has 14 amino acids. Germline CDR1 is SEHNR and CDR2 is FQNEAQ (reference sequence). V was cut by 3 bases and J by 6 bases, with 14 bases left in between.

Points on this clone: Its ends do not fully match the called genes, so a read error is possible. The chain joins TRBV2 to TRBJ1-5; D might be TRBD1 (6 bases). Germline loops: CDR1 SNHLY, CDR2 FYNNEI. This CDR3 is 16 amino acids long. The CDR3 DNA reads TGTGCCAGCACTGAAGGATTGCGGGGGCCGGATCAGCCCCAGCATTTT. This codes for CASTEGLRGPDQPQHF. Complete variable domain (other parts from reference TRBV2 and TRBJ1-5): EPEVTQTPSHQVTQMGQEVILRCVPISNHLYFYWYRQILGQKVEFLVSFYNNEISEKSEIFDDQFSVERPDGSNFTLKIRSTKLEDSAMYFCASTEGLRGPDQPQHFGDGTRLSIL.

There are a few counts of this clone. V gene TRBV5-5 combines with J gene TRBJ1-3; D is uncertain. V dropped 4 bases and J dropped 4 bases, with 21 bases sitting between them. Germline CDR1 reads SGHKS; CDR2 reads YYEKEE (reference sequence). CDR3 length: 17 amino acids. CDR3 residues: CASSLVGVGLVGNTIYF. CDR3 nucleotides: TGTGCCAGCAGCCTGGTCGGGGTCGGATTAGTCGGAAACACCATATATTTT.

The chain is built from TRBV30 and TRBJ1-1, with 8 bases lining up with TRBD1. The CDR3 has 14 residues. J gave up 4 bases and V 3 bases, and 7 bases lay outside the gene matches. CDR1 and CDR2 (germline): GTSNPN, SVGIG (reference sequence). The CDR3 region has the DNA TGTGCCTGGAGCCGGGACAGGTCCAGCACTGAAGCTTTCTTT. As protein: CAWSRDRSSTEAFF.

This clone was picked up a small number of times. This chain links TRBV7-2 with TRBJ1-6; possibly TRBD1 for D (6 bases). The CDR3 sequence is 15 residues long. Germline V CDR1 and CDR2: SGHTA, FQGNSA. Trimming left V 3 bases short and J 7 bases short, with 13 bases between. CDR3 sequence (DNA): TGTGCCAGCAGCTTGCAGGGGCCTCAAAATTCACCCCTCCACTTT. Protein sequence: CASSLQGPQNSPLHF.

The CDR3 spells CASGLPGGALHF. DNA of the CDR3: TGTGCCAGCGGGCTACCTGGGGGGGCCCTCCACTTT. V and J are TRBV27 and TRBJ1-6, with D tentatively TRBD1 (5 bases). Germline assignment: CDR1 MNHEY and CDR2 SMNVEV (reference sequence). Trimming left V 8 bases short and J 14 bases short, with 16 bases between. CDR3 length equals 12 residues.

The chain uses TRBV5-4 and TRBJ2-3; 13 bases agree with TRBD2. Germline CDR1 reads SGHNT; CDR2 reads YYREEE (reference sequence). The V gene end was trimmed by 4 bases and the J gene end by 0 bases; junction bases not matched to a gene: 11. This CDR3 region has 19 residues. CDR3 in amino acids: CASSRLGLAGITSTDTQYF. The CDR3 region has the DNA TGTGCCAGCAGCCGGCTGGGACTAGCGGGGATCACTAGCACAGATACGCAGTATTTT.

CDR3 nucleotide sequence: TGTGCCAGCAGCCCGGGAGCCGACGGGGGGGTCGGTGGCTACACCTTC. Translated: CASSPGADGGVGGYTF. The J gene is TRBJ1-2, the V gene TRBV7-6; D might be TRBD1 (5 bases). Trimming took 5 bases from V and 7 from J, leaving 23 bases between them. Germline V gene lookup returns CDR1 SGHVS and CDR2 FNYEAQ. The CDR3 spans 16 residues.

This chain links TRBV18 with TRBJ2-5; 8 nucleotides line up with TRBD1. Per germline, CDR1 KGHSH and CDR2 LQKENI. Trimming at V came to 2 bases and at J to 2 bases, leaving 4 bases not matched to a gene. The CDR3 contains 15 residues. CDR3 DNA sequence: TGTGCCAGCTCACCAGGGACAGGTGGACAAGAGACCCAGTACTTC. Its translation: CASSPGTGGQETQYF.

This rearrangement joins TRBV27 to TRBJ1-1; 7 bases match TRBD1. Germline trimming cut 3 bases from V and 4 bases from J; bases unmatched to any gene: 5. The CDR3 is 14 residues long. From germline, CDR1 is MNHEY and CDR2 SMNVEV (reference sequence). The CDR3 reads CASSLQAGGTEAFF. The CDR3 DNA follows: TGTGCCAGCAGTTTGCAGGCAGGGGGCACTGAAGCTTTCTTT.

The chain combines TRBV4-1 with TRBJ1-2; D gene unclear. The CDR3 is 14 amino acids. Trimming pared 3 bases from V and 6 bases from J, leaving 14 bases between. The germline gives CDR1 MGHRA, CDR2 YSYEKL. CDR3 amino acids: CASSHRGRKDGYTF. CDR3 DNA sequence: TGCGCCAGCAGCCATCGAGGGAGGAAGGATGGCTACACCTTC.